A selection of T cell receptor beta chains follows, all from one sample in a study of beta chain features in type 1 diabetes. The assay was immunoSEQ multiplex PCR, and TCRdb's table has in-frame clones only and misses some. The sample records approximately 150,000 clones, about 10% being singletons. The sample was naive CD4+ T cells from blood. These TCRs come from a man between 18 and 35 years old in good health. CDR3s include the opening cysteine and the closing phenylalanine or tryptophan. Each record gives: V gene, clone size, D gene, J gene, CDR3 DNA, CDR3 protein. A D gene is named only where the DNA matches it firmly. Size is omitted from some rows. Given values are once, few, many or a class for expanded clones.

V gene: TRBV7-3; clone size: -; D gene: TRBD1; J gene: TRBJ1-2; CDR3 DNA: TGTGCCAGCAGCCCGACAGGGGACAACTATGGCTACACCTTC; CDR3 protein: CASSPTGDNYGYTF
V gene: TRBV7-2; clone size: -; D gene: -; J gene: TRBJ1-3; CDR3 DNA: TGTGCCAGCAGCTTAGGGAGCTCTGGAAACACCATATATTTT; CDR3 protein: CASSLGSSGNTIYF
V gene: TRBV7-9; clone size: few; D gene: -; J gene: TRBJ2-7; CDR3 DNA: TGTGCCAGCAGCTTCACGGGACTCTCCTACGAGCAGTACTTC; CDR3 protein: CASSFTGLSYEQYF
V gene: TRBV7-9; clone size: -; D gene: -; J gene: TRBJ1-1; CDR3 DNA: TGTGCCAGCAGCGCGGCCCTAAACACTGAAGCTTTCTTT; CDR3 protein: CASSAALNTEAFF
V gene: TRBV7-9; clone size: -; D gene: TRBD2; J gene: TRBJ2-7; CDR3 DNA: TGCGCCAGCAGTGTGAGTAGCGGGGGGGCCCACGAGCAGTACTTC; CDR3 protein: CASSVSSGGAHEQYF
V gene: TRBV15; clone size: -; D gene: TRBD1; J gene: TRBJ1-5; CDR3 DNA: TGTGCCACCAGCAGCAGGGGGCTCAGCAATCAGCCCCAGCATTTT; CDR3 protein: CATSSRGLSNQPQHF
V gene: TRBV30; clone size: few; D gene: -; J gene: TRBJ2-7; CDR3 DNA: TGTGCCTGGAGAATGGCAGGGGCTCTCAACGAGCAGTACTTC; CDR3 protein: CAWRMAGALNEQYF
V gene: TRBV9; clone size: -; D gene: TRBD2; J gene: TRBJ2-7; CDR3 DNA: TGTGCCAGCAGCGGGAGCGGACTAGCACCCTCCTACGAGCAGTACTTC; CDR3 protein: CASSGSGLAPSYEQYF
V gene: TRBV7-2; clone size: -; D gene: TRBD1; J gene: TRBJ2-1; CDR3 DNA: TGTGCCAGCAGCTTACGGACAGGCCTCACCCTCAATGAGCAGTTCTTC; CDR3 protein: CASSLRTGLTLNEQFF
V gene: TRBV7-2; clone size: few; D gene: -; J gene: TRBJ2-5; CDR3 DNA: TGTGCCAGCAGCCAGGCGGAGACCCAGTACTTC; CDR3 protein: CASSQAETQYF
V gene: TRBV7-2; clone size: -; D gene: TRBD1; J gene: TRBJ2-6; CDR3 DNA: TGTGCCAGCAGTTCTCAGGGGGCTGGGGCCAACGTCCTGACTTTC; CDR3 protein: CASSSQGAGANVLTF
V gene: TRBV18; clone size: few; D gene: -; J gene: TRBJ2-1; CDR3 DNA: TGTGCCAGCTCCAGTACTCGAGGGGGAAATGAGCAGTTCTTC; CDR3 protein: CASSSTRGGNEQFF
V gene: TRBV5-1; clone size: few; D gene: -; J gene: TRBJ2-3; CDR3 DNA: TGCGCCAGCAGCTTTCAGGGCGGGGGCACAGATACGCAGTATTTT; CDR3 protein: CASSFQGGGTDTQYF
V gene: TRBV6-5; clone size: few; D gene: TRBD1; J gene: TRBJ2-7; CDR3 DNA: TGTGCCAGCAGTTACTCGACAGGGACCTACGGCGAGCAGTACTTC; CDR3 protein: CASSYSTGTYGEQYF
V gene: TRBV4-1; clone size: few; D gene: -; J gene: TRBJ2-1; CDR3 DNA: TGCGCCAGCAGCCAAGGTAAAGGGGATGAGCAGTTCTTC; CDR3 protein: CASSQGKGDEQFF
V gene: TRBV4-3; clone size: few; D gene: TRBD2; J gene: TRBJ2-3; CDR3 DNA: TGCGCCAGCAGCCAGGCTGCTAGCGGGGGTAGCACAGATACGCAGTATTTT; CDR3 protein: CASSQAASGGSTDTQYF
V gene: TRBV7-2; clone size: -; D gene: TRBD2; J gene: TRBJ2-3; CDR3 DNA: TGTGCCAGCAGCTTAGGGTCTAGCGGGGGGATCACAGATACGCAGTATTTT; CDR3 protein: CASSLGSSGGITDTQYF
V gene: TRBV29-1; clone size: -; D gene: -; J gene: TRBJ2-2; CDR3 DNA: TGCAGCGTTACCACAGGGCCCCGGGCCGGGGAGCTGTTTTTT; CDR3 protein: CSVTTGPRAGELFF
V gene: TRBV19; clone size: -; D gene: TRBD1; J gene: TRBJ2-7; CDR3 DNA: TGTGCCAGTAGTATCGAAGTTGGGACAGTGGGCTACGAGCAGTACTTC; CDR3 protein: CASSIEVGTVGYEQYF
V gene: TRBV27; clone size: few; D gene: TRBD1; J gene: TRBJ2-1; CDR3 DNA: TGTGCCAGCAGTAACGACAGGGGGCGGACCTACAATGAGCAGTTCTTC; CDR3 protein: CASSNDRGRTYNEQFF
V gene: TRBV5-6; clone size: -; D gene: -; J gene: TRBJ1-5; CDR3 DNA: TGTGCCAGCAGCTTGAGGGCAGGGTATCAGCCCCAGCATTTT; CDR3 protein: CASSLRAGYQPQHF
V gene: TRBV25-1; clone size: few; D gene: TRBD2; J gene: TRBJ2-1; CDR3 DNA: TGTGCCAGCGCTCCGAGCGGGGGCGCACGTAATCCCTACAATGAGCAGTTCTTC; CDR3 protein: CASAPSGGARNPYNEQFF
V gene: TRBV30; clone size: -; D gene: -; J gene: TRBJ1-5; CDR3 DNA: TGTGCCTGGAGCGGGGGGGGCGATCAGCCCCAGCATTTT; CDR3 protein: CAWSGGGDQPQHF
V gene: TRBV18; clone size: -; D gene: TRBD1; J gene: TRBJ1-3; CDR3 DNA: TGTGCCAGCTCCGAGGGACAGCATCGCTCTGGAAACACCATATATTTT; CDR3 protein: CASSEGQHRSGNTIYF
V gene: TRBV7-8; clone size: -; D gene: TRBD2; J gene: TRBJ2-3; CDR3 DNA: TGTGCCAGCAGCCGGCTAGCGGGTCCCGAAGATACGCAGTATTTT; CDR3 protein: CASSRLAGPEDTQYF
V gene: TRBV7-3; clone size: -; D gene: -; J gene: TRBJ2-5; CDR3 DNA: TGTGCCAGCAGCTTAGAGGGTCCAGAGACCCAGTACTTC; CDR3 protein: CASSLEGPETQYF
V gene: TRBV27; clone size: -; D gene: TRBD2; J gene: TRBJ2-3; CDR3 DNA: TGTGCCAGCAGTTTCGCGGGACTAGCGGGGGGAGATACGCAGTATTTT; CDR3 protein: CASSFAGLAGGDTQYF
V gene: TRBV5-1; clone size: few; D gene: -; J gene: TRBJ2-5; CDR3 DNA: TGCGCCAGCAGCCCCTCTCCAGGGGGGACAGAGACCCAGTACTTC; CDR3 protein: CASSPSPGGTETQYF
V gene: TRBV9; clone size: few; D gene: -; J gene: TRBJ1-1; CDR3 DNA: TGTGCCAGCAGGGCATGCGGGGCGCTATTTAGGAACACTGAAGCTTTCTTT; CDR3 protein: CASRACGALFRNTEAFF
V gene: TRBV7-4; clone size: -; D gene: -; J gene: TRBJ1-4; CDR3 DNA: TGTGCCAGCAGCCCACACAGCCCTCCAAATGAAAAACTGTTTTTT; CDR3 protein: CASSPHSPPNEKLFF
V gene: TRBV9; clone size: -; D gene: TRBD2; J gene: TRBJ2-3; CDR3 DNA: TGTGCCAGCAGTACAGCGGGGGACCACACAGATACGCAGTATTTT; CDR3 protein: CASSTAGDHTDTQYF
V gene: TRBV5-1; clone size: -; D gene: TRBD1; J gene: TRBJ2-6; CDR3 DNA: TGCGCCAGCAGCGGGACAGGACCCAACTCTGGGGCCAACGTCCTGACTTTC; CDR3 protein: CASSGTGPNSGANVLTF
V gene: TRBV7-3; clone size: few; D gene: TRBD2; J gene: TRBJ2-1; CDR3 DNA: TGTGCCAGCAGCTTAGGGGTAGCGGGGGGGGGACAGTTCTTC; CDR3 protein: CASSLGVAGGGQFF
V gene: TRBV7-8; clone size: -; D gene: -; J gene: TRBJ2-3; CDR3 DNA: TGTGCCAGCAGCCCTAGACAGCCTAGCACAGATACGCAGTATTTT; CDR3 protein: CASSPRQPSTDTQYF
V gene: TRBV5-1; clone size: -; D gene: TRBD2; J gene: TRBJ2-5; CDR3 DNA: TGCGCCAGCAGCCTGAAGTGGACTAGCGGGACCCCCATGGGGGAGACCCAGTACTTC; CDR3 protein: CASSLKWTSGTPMGETQYF
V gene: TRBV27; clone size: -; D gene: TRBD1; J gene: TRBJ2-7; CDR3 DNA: TGTGCCAGCAGTTTAATTGTGACAGGGGTAGGGGACGAGCAGTACTTC; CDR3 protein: CASSLIVTGVGDEQYF
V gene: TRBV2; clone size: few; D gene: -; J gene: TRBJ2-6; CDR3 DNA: TGTGCCAGAGAGGGCGCTGGGGCCAACGTCCTGACTTTC; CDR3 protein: CAREGAGANVLTF
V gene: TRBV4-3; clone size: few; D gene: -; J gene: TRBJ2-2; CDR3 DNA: TGCGCCAGCAGCCTCAACCCTGGGGGCCAGGGGGAGCTGTTTTTT; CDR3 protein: CASSLNPGGQGELFF
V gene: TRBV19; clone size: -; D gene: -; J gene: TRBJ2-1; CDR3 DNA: TGTGCCAGTAGTTTGGGTCTAGCTTACAATGAGCAGTTCTTC; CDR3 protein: CASSLGLAYNEQFF
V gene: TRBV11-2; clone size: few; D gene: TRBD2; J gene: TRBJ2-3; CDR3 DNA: TGTGCCAGCAGCTTTTTTTGGGCGGGGGGAACAGATACGCAGTATTTT; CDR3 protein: CASSFFWAGGTDTQYF
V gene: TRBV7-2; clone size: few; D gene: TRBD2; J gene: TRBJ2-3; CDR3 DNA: TGTGCCAGCAGCTTATTCGGGGGGATAGATACGCAGTATTTT; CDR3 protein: CASSLFGGIDTQYF
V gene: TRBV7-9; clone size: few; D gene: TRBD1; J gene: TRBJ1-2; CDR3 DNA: TGTGCCAGCAGCCCCACGGACAGGGGGAATGGCTACACCTTC; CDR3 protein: CASSPTDRGNGYTF
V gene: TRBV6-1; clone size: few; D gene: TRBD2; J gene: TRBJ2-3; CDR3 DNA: TGTGCCAGCAATGAGGCTAGCGGGGGGGCAGATACGCAGTATTTT; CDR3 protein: CASNEASGGADTQYF
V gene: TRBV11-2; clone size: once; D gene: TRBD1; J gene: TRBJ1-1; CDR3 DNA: TGTGCCAGCAGCTCGGGACAGGGGTTTTCCATGAACACTGAAGCTTTCTTT; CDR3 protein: CASSSGQGFSMNTEAFF
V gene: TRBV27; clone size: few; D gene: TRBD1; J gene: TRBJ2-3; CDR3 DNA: TGTGCCAGCAGCCCGGGACAGACCCACACAGATACGCAGTATTTT; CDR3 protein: CASSPGQTHTDTQYF
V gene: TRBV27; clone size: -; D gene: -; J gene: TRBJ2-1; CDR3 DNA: TGTGCCAGCAGCCTTCTCACACCTTACAATGAGCAGTTCTTC; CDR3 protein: CASSLLTPYNEQFF
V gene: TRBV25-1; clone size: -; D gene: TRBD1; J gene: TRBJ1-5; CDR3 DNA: TGTGCCAGCAGGGGACAGGGGGAGGGTCAGCCCCAGCATTTT; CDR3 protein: CASRGQGEGQPQHF
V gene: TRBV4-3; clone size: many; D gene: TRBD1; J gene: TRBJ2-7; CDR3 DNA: TGCGCCAGCAGCAGAGGGACAGGAAACTATTACGAGCAGTACTTC; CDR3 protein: CASSRGTGNYYEQYF
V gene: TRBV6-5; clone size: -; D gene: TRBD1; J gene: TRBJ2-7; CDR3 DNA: TGTGCCAGCAGCCCCTCGGGGACAGGGGTTAGGGAGCAGTACTTC; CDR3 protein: CASSPSGTGVREQYF
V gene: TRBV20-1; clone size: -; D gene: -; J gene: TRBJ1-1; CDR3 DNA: TGCAGTGCAAAGGGGGAACTGGGGGCTTTCTTT; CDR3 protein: CSAKGELGAFF
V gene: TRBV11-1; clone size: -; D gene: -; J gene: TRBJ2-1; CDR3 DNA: TGTGCCAGCAGCCCCGTCCCAGGAGGTGAGCAGTTCTTC; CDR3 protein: CASSPVPGGEQFF
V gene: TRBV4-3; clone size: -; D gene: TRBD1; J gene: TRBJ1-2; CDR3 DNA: TGCGCCAGCGGCCACGGGGACAGCCAATCGTTCTATGGCTACACCTTC; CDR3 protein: CASGHGDSQSFYGYTF
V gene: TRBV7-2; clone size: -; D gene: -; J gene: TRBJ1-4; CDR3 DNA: TGTGCCAGCAGCCGAGGGCAGGGAGGTGAAAAACTGTTTTTT; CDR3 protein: CASSRGQGGEKLFF
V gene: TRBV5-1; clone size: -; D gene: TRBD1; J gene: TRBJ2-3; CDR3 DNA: TGCGCCAGCAGCGGACAGGGGGCAACAGATACGCAGTATTTT; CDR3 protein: CASSGQGATDTQYF